Presented here are 2 T cell receptor beta chains from one specimen sequenced in a study of cytomegalovirus exposure and HLA in healthy donors. Amplification used 60 Vbeta primers and 13 Jbeta primers. Method: immunoSEQ multiplex PCR; TCRdb's copy keeps in-frame clones and lacks some. This repertoire shows some 150,000 clones, roughly 85% found once; its top ten account for roughly 2%. The sample comprised PBMCs. Every receptor here comes from a man in his forties or fifties in good health and CMV-seronegative.

The CDR3 DNA reads as TGTGCCAGCAGCCAAAAACAGGGGGTTCAGGAGACCCAGTACTTC. It encodes CASSQKQGVQETQYF. The rearrangement uses TRBV5-6 and TRBJ2-5, with 8 bases matching TRBD1. This CDR3 region has 15 residues. Trimming cost V 4 bases and J 5 bases; bases outside gene matches: 10. Germline CDR1 and CDR2: SGHDT and YYEEEE. The variable domain in full, with the rest retrieved from reference TRBV5-6 and TRBJ2-5, is DAGVTQSPTHLIKTRGQQVTLRCSPKSGHDTVSWYQQALGQGPQFIFQYYEEEERQRGNFPDRFSGHQFPNYSSELNVNALLLGDSALYLCASSQKQGVQETQYFGPGTRLLVL.

Only a few counts were recorded for this clone. V gene TRBV30 combines with J gene TRBJ2-7, with 8 bases lining up with TRBD1. Germline CDR1 reads GTSNPN; CDR2 reads SVGIG (reference sequence). Germline trimming cut 2 bases from V and 2 bases from J; bases unmatched to any gene: 5. The CDR3 contains 14 residues. The CDR3 DNA reads as TGTGCCTGGAGTCAAGACAGGGGCGCCTACGAGCAGTACTTC. Translated, it gives CAWSQDRGAYEQYF.